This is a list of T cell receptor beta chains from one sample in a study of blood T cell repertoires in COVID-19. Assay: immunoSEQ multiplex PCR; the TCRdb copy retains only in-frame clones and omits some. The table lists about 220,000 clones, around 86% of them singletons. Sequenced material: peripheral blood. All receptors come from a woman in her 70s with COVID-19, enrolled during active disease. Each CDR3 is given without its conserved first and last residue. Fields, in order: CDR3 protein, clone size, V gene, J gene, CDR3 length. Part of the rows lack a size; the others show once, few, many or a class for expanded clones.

cdr3_aa: ASSFRLAGGLVNEQF
clone_size: .
v_call: TRBV27
j_call: TRBJ2-1
cdr3_length: 15

cdr3_aa: ASSSRGSGSTDTQY
clone_size: .
v_call: TRBV6-2/TRBV6-3
j_call: TRBJ2-3
cdr3_length: 14

cdr3_aa: ASSHPLGGDNEQF
clone_size: .
v_call: TRBV14
j_call: TRBJ2-1
cdr3_length: 13

cdr3_aa: ASSLKGGITGELF
clone_size: .
v_call: TRBV7-3
j_call: TRBJ2-2
cdr3_length: 13

cdr3_aa: ASRREGATPLH
clone_size: few
v_call: TRBV5-1
j_call: TRBJ1-6
cdr3_length: 11

cdr3_aa: ASSERTSGIYEQY
clone_size: .
v_call: TRBV6-1
j_call: TRBJ2-7
cdr3_length: 13

cdr3_aa: AITQGALMNTEAF
clone_size: .
v_call: TRBV10-3
j_call: TRBJ1-1
cdr3_length: 13

cdr3_aa: ASSSRQVNQPQH
clone_size: .
v_call: TRBV6-5
j_call: TRBJ1-5
cdr3_length: 12

cdr3_aa: ASSLRGRQNEKLF
clone_size: once
v_call: TRBV7-2
j_call: TRBJ1-4
cdr3_length: 13

cdr3_aa: ASSWLGETQY
clone_size: many
v_call: TRBV6-2/TRBV6-3
j_call: TRBJ2-5
cdr3_length: 10

cdr3_aa: ASSVEPQIGTRAYEQY
clone_size: few
v_call: TRBV9
j_call: TRBJ2-7
cdr3_length: 16

cdr3_aa: ASQRSTGDGEQY
clone_size: .
v_call: TRBV6-6
j_call: TRBJ2-7
cdr3_length: 12

cdr3_aa: ASSLLADSNSPLH
clone_size: .
v_call: TRBV7-2
j_call: TRBJ1-6
cdr3_length: 13

cdr3_aa: ASSLAPIGTGREKLF
clone_size: .
v_call: TRBV7-2
j_call: TRBJ1-4
cdr3_length: 15

cdr3_aa: ASSQGTGNTEAF
clone_size: .
v_call: TRBV3-1/TRBV3-2
j_call: TRBJ1-1
cdr3_length: 12

cdr3_aa: AWSGRDFSLPNTEAF
clone_size: .
v_call: TRBV30
j_call: TRBJ1-1
cdr3_length: 15

cdr3_aa: ATPRTYSNQPQH
clone_size: .
v_call: TRBV24-1
j_call: TRBJ1-5
cdr3_length: 12

cdr3_aa: ASSLQATSYEQY
clone_size: .
v_call: TRBV7-9
j_call: TRBJ2-7
cdr3_length: 12

cdr3_aa: ASSPRTGTINGYT
clone_size: .
v_call: TRBV3-1/TRBV3-2
j_call: TRBJ1-2
cdr3_length: 13

cdr3_aa: ASSYLKRQPLH
clone_size: once
v_call: TRBV28
j_call: TRBJ1-6
cdr3_length: 11

cdr3_aa: ASSFYRGRNTEAF
clone_size: .
v_call: TRBV5-1
j_call: TRBJ1-1
cdr3_length: 13

cdr3_aa: ASSPRGQGNSPLH
clone_size: .
v_call: TRBV25-1
j_call: TRBJ1-6
cdr3_length: 13

cdr3_aa: ASSYSTGYNEQF
clone_size: .
v_call: TRBV6-5
j_call: TRBJ2-1
cdr3_length: 12

cdr3_aa: ASSFPGGEYGYT
clone_size: .
v_call: TRBV7-9
j_call: TRBJ1-2
cdr3_length: 12

cdr3_aa: ASSYGILVYNEQF
clone_size: .
v_call: TRBV7-2
j_call: TRBJ2-1
cdr3_length: 13

cdr3_aa: ASSIKAGLEQF
clone_size: .
v_call: TRBV19
j_call: TRBJ2-1
cdr3_length: 11

cdr3_aa: ASSDSLNQPQH
clone_size: .
v_call: TRBV10-1
j_call: TRBJ1-5
cdr3_length: 11

cdr3_aa: ASSLVADTQY
clone_size: .
v_call: TRBV5-1
j_call: TRBJ2-3
cdr3_length: 10

cdr3_aa: AWKRADYEKLF
clone_size: .
v_call: TRBV30
j_call: TRBJ1-4
cdr3_length: 11

cdr3_aa: ASSLQGARTEAF
clone_size: .
v_call: TRBV27
j_call: TRBJ1-1
cdr3_length: 12

cdr3_aa: ASSLRQVSTDTQY
clone_size: once
v_call: TRBV5-4
j_call: TRBJ2-3
cdr3_length: 13

cdr3_aa: ASSAERVGEQY
clone_size: .
v_call: TRBV7-2
j_call: TRBJ2-7
cdr3_length: 11

cdr3_aa: ASSPRLAASYEQY
clone_size: few
v_call: TRBV7-8
j_call: TRBJ2-7
cdr3_length: 13

cdr3_aa: ASRPDRGQTGELF
clone_size: many
v_call: TRBV6-5
j_call: TRBJ2-2
cdr3_length: 13

cdr3_aa: ASTNNYGYT
clone_size: .
v_call: TRBV2
j_call: TRBJ1-2
cdr3_length: 9

cdr3_aa: SVEKGQGGADTQY
clone_size: once
v_call: TRBV29-1
j_call: TRBJ2-3
cdr3_length: 13

cdr3_aa: ASSRSQNTEAF
clone_size: few
v_call: TRBV4-3
j_call: TRBJ1-1
cdr3_length: 11

cdr3_aa: ASSFPPGLHSAYEQY
clone_size: .
v_call: TRBV7-8
j_call: TRBJ2-7
cdr3_length: 15

cdr3_aa: ASSQGGGRTASYGYT
clone_size: .
v_call: TRBV4-1
j_call: TRBJ1-2
cdr3_length: 15

cdr3_aa: ASFPSGRATDTQY
clone_size: .
v_call: TRBV28
j_call: TRBJ2-3
cdr3_length: 13

cdr3_aa: ASSSTKTGHNTEAF
clone_size: few
v_call: TRBV7-9
j_call: TRBJ1-1
cdr3_length: 14

cdr3_aa: ASSLRELTEQF
clone_size: .
v_call: TRBV7-2
j_call: TRBJ2-1
cdr3_length: 11

cdr3_aa: ASSGRRSGANVLT
clone_size: .
v_call: TRBV3-1/TRBV3-2
j_call: TRBJ2-6
cdr3_length: 13

cdr3_aa: ASSLEIFDRRHPTTGELF
clone_size: .
v_call: TRBV5-8
j_call: TRBJ2-2
cdr3_length: 18

cdr3_aa: ASSLGTGGGTEAF
clone_size: once
v_call: TRBV7-9
j_call: TRBJ1-1
cdr3_length: 13

cdr3_aa: ASRDPGVKSGELF
clone_size: .
v_call: TRBV5-1
j_call: TRBJ2-2
cdr3_length: 13

cdr3_aa: ASSPYRREQF
clone_size: few
v_call: TRBV6-2/TRBV6-3
j_call: TRBJ2-1
cdr3_length: 10

cdr3_aa: AISEFGLADNEQF
clone_size: few
v_call: TRBV10-3
j_call: TRBJ2-1
cdr3_length: 13

cdr3_aa: ASNTGGPQSPYYEQY
clone_size: .
v_call: TRBV19
j_call: TRBJ2-7
cdr3_length: 15

cdr3_aa: ASSQEGGGRVPGTDTQY
clone_size: .
v_call: TRBV4-1
j_call: TRBJ2-3
cdr3_length: 17

cdr3_aa: ASSSMVGVGETQY
clone_size: once
v_call: TRBV9
j_call: TRBJ2-5
cdr3_length: 13

cdr3_aa: ASSQGHYGYT
clone_size: .
v_call: TRBV28
j_call: TRBJ1-2
cdr3_length: 10

cdr3_aa: ASTKRGQGRSGGYEQY
clone_size: .
v_call: TRBV28
j_call: TRBJ2-7
cdr3_length: 16

cdr3_aa: ASSLSTTYEQY
clone_size: once
v_call: TRBV7-2
j_call: TRBJ2-7
cdr3_length: 11

cdr3_aa: ASSGGGGAREQF
clone_size: .
v_call: TRBV19
j_call: TRBJ2-1
cdr3_length: 12

cdr3_aa: ASSSGREAF
clone_size: .
v_call: TRBV28
j_call: TRBJ1-1
cdr3_length: 9

cdr3_aa: ASSQAIGGSPYEQY
clone_size: once
v_call: TRBV4-3
j_call: TRBJ2-7
cdr3_length: 14

cdr3_aa: ATSRAGSETQY
clone_size: .
v_call: TRBV24-1
j_call: TRBJ2-5
cdr3_length: 11

cdr3_aa: ASSPSGSRNEQY
clone_size: .
v_call: TRBV9
j_call: TRBJ2-7
cdr3_length: 12